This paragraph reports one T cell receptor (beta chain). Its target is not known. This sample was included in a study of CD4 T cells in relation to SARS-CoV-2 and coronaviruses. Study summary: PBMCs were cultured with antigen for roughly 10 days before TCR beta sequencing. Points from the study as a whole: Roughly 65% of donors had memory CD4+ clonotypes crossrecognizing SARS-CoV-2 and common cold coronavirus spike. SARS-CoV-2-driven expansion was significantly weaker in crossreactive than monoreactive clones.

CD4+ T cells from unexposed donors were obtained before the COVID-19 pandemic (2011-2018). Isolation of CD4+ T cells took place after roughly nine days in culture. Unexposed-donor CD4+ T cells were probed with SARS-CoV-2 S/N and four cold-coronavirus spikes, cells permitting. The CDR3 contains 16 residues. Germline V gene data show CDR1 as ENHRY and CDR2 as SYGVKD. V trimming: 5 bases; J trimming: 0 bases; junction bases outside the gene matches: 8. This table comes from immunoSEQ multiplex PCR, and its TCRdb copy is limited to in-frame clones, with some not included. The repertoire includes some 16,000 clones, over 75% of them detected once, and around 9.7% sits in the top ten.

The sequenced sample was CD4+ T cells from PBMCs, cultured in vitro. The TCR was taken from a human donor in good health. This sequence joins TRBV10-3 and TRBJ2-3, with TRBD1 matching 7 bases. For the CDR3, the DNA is TGTGCCATCAGTCTCAGACAGGGCATCAGCACAGATACGCAGTATTTT. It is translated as CAISLRQGISTDTQYF.